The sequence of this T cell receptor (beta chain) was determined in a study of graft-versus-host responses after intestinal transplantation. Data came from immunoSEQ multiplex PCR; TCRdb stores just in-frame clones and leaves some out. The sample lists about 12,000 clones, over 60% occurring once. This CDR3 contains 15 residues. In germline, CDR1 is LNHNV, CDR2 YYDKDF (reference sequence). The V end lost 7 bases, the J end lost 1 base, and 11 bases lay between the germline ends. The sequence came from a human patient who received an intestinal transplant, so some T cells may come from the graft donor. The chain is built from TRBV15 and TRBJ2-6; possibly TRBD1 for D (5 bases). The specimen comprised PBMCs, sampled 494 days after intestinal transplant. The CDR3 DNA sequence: TGTGCCACCATGACAGACCTATCTGGGGCCAACGTCCTGACTTTC. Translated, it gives CATMTDLSGANVLTF.